Below are 8 T cell receptor beta chains sequenced from a single sample in a study of shared clonotypes between healthy human individuals. Here immunoSEQ multiplex PCR was the method, and the copy in TCRdb shows in-frame clones only, minus some. The data show roughly 2,500,000 clones, approximately 93% seen once. The source material was naive CD4+ T cells from PBMCs. The subset here: CD45RA+ positively selected. These TCRs come from a man younger than 35 in good health. Some clones in this sample may be carry-over from other donors' samples.

This rearrangement joins TRBV7-9 to TRBJ2-2; no firm D call. This CDR3 spans 12 amino acids. Germline V gene sequence: CDR1 SEHNR, CDR2 FQNEAQ (reference sequence). Trimming cost V 8 bases and J 6 bases, with 10 bases left between them. In DNA, the CDR3 is TGTGCCAGCGACCACTTTCCCGGGGAGCTGTTTTTT. This translates into CASDHFPGELFF.

This clone was detected once. V usage is TRBV28 and J usage is TRBJ2-7; D is perhaps TRBD1 (5 bases). This CDR3 is built from 12 residues. Germline V gene data show CDR1 as MDHEN and CDR2 as SYDVKM. V was clipped by 4 bases and J by 6 bases, with 10 bases between them. The CDR3 DNA follows: TGTGCCAGCAGTTATTCAGGGCGCGAGCAGTACTTC. Translation: CASSYSGREQYF.

In this sample, this clone turned up once. The chain has TRBV5-8 and TRBJ2-7; 8 bases align to TRBD1. V dropped 0 bases and J dropped 3; count of bases not matched to a gene: 8. The germline gives CDR1 SGHTS, CDR2 YDEGEE. The CDR3 has 16 residues. The chain's CDR3 is CASSLVLWTGNYEQYF. The CDR3 bases are TGTGCCAGCAGCTTGGTTCTTTGGACAGGGAACTACGAGCAGTACTTC.

J is TRBJ1-1 and V is TRBV14; D is ambiguous. Trimming stripped 5 bases from V and 6 bases from J, with 13 bases between. The CDR3 length is 13 residues. CDR1 is SGHDN, CDR2 FVKESK, per germline. The CDR3 protein is CASSLVLGAEAFF. DNA for the CDR3: TGTGCCAGCAGCTTGGTATTGGGCGCTGAAGCTTTCTTT.

The chain is built from TRBV9 and TRBJ2-5; D perhaps matches TRBD2 (6 bases). Trimming shortened V by 0 bases and J by 4 bases, and 13 bases separated the two germline ends. The CDR3 runs to 15 residues. Looked up from germline, CDR1 is SGDLS and CDR2 is YYNGEE. CDR3 DNA: TGTGCCAGCAGCGTAGTTGGCCTAGCGCTAGAGACCCAGTACTTC. The encoded protein is CASSVVGLALETQYF.

The CDR3 reads CASSPWDSPYNEQFF. The CDR3 nucleotides read TGTGCCAGCAGCCCTTGGGACTCGCCCTACAATGAGCAGTTCTTC. V and J are TRBV9 and TRBJ2-1; D possibly corresponds to TRBD2 (6 bases). Per the germline V gene, CDR1 is SGDLS and CDR2 is YYNGEE. V lost 4 bases and J lost 2, with 13 bases in between. The CDR3 spans 15 residues.

The V gene is TRBV30, the J gene TRBJ1-4; the D is unclear. Germline V gives CDR1 GTSNPN, CDR2 SVGIG (reference sequence). V was shortened by 2 bases and J by 2 bases, with 18 bases between the two germline ends. CDR3 size: 17 residues. CDR3 nucleotide sequence: TGTGCCTGGAGTCCTTTGGCGGGTCGAACCACTAATGAAAAACTGTTTTTT. It translates to CAWSPLAGRTTNEKLFF.

The chain combines TRBV7-9 with TRBJ1-1, with D hard to call. V lost 2 bases and J lost 5, with 3 bases in between. Germline CDR1 and CDR2: SEHNR and FQNEAQ (reference sequence). The CDR3 is 11 residues long. The CDR3 protein is CASSLITEAFF. The DNA of the CDR3 is TGTGCCAGCAGCTTAATAACTGAAGCTTTCTTT.